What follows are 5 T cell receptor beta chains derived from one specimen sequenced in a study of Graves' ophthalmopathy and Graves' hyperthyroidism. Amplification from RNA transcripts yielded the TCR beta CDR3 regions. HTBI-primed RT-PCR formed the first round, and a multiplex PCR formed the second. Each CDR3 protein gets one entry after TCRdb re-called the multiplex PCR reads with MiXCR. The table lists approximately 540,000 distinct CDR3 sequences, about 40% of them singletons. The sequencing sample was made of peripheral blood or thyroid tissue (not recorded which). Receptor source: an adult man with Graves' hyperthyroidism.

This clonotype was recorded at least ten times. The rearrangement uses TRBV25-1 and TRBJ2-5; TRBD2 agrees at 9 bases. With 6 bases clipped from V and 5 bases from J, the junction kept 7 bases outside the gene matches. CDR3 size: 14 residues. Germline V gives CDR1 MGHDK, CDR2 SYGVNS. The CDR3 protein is CASSPGLAGETQYF. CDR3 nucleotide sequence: TGTGCCAGCAGCCCGGGACTAGCTGGGGAGACCCAGTACTTC. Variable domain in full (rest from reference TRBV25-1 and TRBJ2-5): EADIYQTPRYLVIGTGKKITLECSQTMGHDKMYWYQQDPGMELHLIHYSYGVNSTEKGDLSSESTVSRIRTEHFPLTLESARPSHTSQYLCASSPGLAGETQYFGPGTRLLVL.

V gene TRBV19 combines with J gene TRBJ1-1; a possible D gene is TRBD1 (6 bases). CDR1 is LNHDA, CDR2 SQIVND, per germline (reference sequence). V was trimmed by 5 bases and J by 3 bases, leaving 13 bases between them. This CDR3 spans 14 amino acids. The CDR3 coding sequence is TGTGCCAGTAGTCCCGGGACACCGCACACTGAAGCTTTCTTT. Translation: CASSPGTPHTEAFF.

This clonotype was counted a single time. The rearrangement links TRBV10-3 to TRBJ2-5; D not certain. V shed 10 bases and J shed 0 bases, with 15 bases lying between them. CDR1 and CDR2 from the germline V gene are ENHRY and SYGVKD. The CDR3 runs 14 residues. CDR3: CASTPRLYQETQYF. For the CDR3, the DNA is TGTGCCAGCACCCCCAGGCTGTACCAAGAGACCCAGTACTTC.

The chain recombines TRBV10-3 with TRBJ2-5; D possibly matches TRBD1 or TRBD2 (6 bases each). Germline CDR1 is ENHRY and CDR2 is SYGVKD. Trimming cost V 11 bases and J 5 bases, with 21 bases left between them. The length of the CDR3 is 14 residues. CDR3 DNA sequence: TGTGCCTGGAGGGGGAAGAGGGGTCCTGAGACCCAGTACTTC. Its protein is CAWRGKRGPETQYF.

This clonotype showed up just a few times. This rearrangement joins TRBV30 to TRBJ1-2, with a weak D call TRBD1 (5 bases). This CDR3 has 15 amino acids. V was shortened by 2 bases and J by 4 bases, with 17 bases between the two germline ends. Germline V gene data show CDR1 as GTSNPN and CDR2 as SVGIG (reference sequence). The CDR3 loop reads CAWSPPPTGIYGYTF. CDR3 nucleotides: TGTGCCTGGAGTCCTCCTCCTACAGGAATCTATGGCTACACCTTC.